The 14 T cell receptor beta chains reported below all come from one sample, sequenced in a study of blood T cell repertoires in COVID-19 (dated by TCRdb to the early 2020s). The library was built by means of the immunoSEQ multiplex PCR assay. In its TCRdb copy, this immuneACCESS table keeps in-frame sequences only and misses some clones. Where compared with another copy, unresolved V genes explain less than half of these, and the others have no known cause. The sample table shows approximately 37,000 clones, and 89% are seen once. The ten largest account for roughly 21% of the sample. The sample comprised peripheral blood. These receptors came from a man between 50 and 59 years old with active COVID-19.

The chain is built from TRBV3-1 (or the pseudogene TRBV3-2) and TRBJ2-4, with 7 nucleotides matching TRBD2. Trimming at V came to 6 bases and at J to 5 bases, leaving 16 bases not matched to a gene. This CDR3 has 17 residues. The germline gives CDR1 LGHDT, CDR2 YNNKEL (reference sequence). The chain's CDR3 is CASRPTGRRTSENIQYF. The CDR3, as DNA: TGTGCCAGCAGGCCCACCGGGAGGCGGACGTCGGAAAACATTCAGTACTTC.

A remark on this clone: One end of the junction fails to match germline, which may point to a read error. This rearrangement joins TRBV15 to TRBJ2-4; weak D call: TRBD2 (6 bases). This CDR3 is built from 14 residues. In germline, CDR1 is LNHNV, CDR2 YYDKDF (reference sequence). This CDR3 reads CATSRDRGGKVPYF. Written as DNA, the CDR3 is TGTGCCACCAGCCGAGATAGGGGCGGGAAGGTTCCATACTTC.

This clone was detected once. This chain connects TRBV5-1 to TRBJ1-2; TRBD1 might be the D (6 bases). Trimming pared 5 bases from V and 5 bases from J, leaving 13 bases between. The CDR3 is 13 amino acids. CDR1 is SGHRS, CDR2 YFSETQ, per germline. The CDR3 nucleotides are TGCGCCAGCAGGGGGGCCTCCGAATATGGCTACACCTTC. This encodes CASRGASEYGYTF.

The chain combines TRBV6-5 with TRBJ2-2, with 7 bases aligning to TRBD1. J gave up 3 bases and V 7 bases, and 8 bases lay outside the gene matches. This CDR3 has 15 amino acids. Per the germline V gene, CDR1 is MNHEY and CDR2 is SVGAGI. Here the CDR3 DNA reads TGTGCCAGCATGATGGGGGACAGCGACACCGGGGAGCTGTTTTTT. Translated: CASMMGDSDTGELFF.

The chain uses TRBV11-3 and TRBJ2-7; the match to TRBD2 covers 10 bases. The V and J ends lost 4 bases and 3 bases, in that order; junction bases with no gene match: 3. From germline, CDR1 is SGHNT and CDR2 YENEEA. This CDR3 is built from 14 residues. The CDR3 is CASSSGLANYEQYF. The CDR3, as DNA: TGTGCCAGCAGCTCGGGACTAGCGAACTACGAGCAGTACTTC.

This sequence joins TRBV19 and TRBJ1-5; D gene uncertain. Germline V CDR1 and CDR2: LNHDA, SQIVND (reference sequence). This CDR3 contains 15 residues. Trimming cost V 5 bases and J 0 bases, with 11 bases left between them. CDR3 sequence: CASSELSNSNQPQHF. Written as DNA, the CDR3 is TGTGCCAGTAGTGAACTTTCGAATAGCAATCAGCCCCAGCATTTT.

The CDR3 nucleotides read TGTGCCAGCAGTCAGGGGGCAGGGCAGCCCCAGCATTTT. Translation: CASSQGAGQPQHF. The chain joins TRBV28 to TRBJ1-5; TRBD1 agrees at 8 bases. There are 13 residues in the CDR3. The V gene's germline CDR1 is MDHEN and CDR2 SYDVKM. The V gene end was trimmed by 5 bases and the J gene end by 7 bases; junction bases not matched to a gene: 4.

The V call is TRBV11-2, the J call TRBJ1-2; 7 nucleotides agree with TRBD1. With V trimmed by 5 bases and J by 0 bases, 15 bases remained unmatched. This CDR3 has 18 residues. Germline values: CDR1 SGHAT, CDR2 FQNNGV. The DNA of the CDR3 is TGTGCCAGCAGCACCATCCGCGACAGGGCCGGAGCTAACTATGGCTACACCTTC. Residues: CASSTIRDRAGANYGYTF.

The chain recombines TRBV6-5 with TRBJ2-7, with TRBD2 identical over 11 bases. The CDR3 totals 15 residues. Germline CDR1 reads MNHEY; CDR2 reads SVGAGI. V shed 6 bases and J 2 bases; nucleotides not matched to a gene: 6. The CDR3: CASSLLAGGTYEQYF. In nucleotides, the CDR3 is TGTGCCAGCAGCCTTCTAGCGGGAGGCACCTACGAGCAGTACTTC.

The chain has TRBV2 and TRBJ1-1, with D unresolved. Germline CDR1 reads SNHLY; CDR2 reads FYNNEI. CDR3 size: 13 residues. The V end lost 3 bases, the J end lost 5 bases, and 10 bases lay between the germline ends. The CDR3 DNA is TGTGCCAGCAGTGAGGGTTGGAGGACTGAAGCTTTCTTT. This codes for CASSEGWRTEAFF.

The V gene is TRBV6-5, the J gene TRBJ1-2; 8 bases fit TRBD1. Germline CDR1 is MNHEY and CDR2 is SVGAGI. With V trimmed by 1 base and J by 8 bases, 9 bases remained unmatched. The CDR3 sequence is 15 residues long. The CDR3 is CASSYLGDRGNGYTF. CDR3 coding DNA: TGTGCCAGCAGTTACTTGGGTGACAGGGGTAACGGCTACACCTTC.

The chain has TRBV7-2 and TRBJ2-7; TRBD2 might be the D (5 bases). CDR1 and CDR2 from the germline V gene are SGHTA and FQGNSA. The CDR3 spans 15 residues. Trimming left V 1 base short and J 0 bases short, with 10 bases between. Here the CDR3 DNA reads TGTGCCAGCAGCTTAGAGTTTGGGAGCTCCTACGAGCAGTACTTC. Translating gives CASSLEFGSSYEQYF.

V is TRBV15 and J is TRBJ1-2; D is unclear. The CDR3 has 13 residues. In germline, CDR1 is LNHNV, CDR2 YYDKDF (reference sequence). The V gene lost 8 bases and the J gene lost 0 bases, with 10 bases spanning the gap. The CDR3 sequence: CATYDGANYGYTF. In DNA, the CDR3 is TGTGCCACCTACGACGGAGCTAACTATGGCTACACCTTC.

This sequence joins TRBV13 and TRBJ2-7; D perhaps matches TRBD2 (7 bases). CDR1 is PRHDT, CDR2 FYEKMQ, per germline (reference sequence). The CDR3 length is 15 residues. The V gene lost 2 bases and the J gene lost 2 bases, with 13 bases spanning the gap. DNA for the CDR3: TGTGCCAGCAGCTTAAGGCGGGGGCAAGCCTACGAGCAGTACTTC. Translated: CASSLRRGQAYEQYF.